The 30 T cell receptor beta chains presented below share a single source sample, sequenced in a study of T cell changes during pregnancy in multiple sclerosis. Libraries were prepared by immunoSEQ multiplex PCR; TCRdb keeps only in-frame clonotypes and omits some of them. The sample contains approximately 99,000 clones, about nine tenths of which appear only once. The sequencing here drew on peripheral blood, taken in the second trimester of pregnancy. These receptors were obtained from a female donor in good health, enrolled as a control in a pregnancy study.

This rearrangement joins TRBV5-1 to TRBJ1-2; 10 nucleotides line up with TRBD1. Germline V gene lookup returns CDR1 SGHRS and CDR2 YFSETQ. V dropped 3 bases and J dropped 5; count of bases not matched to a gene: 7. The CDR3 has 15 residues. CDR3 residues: CASSSGDRGGYGYTF. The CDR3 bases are TGCGCCAGCAGCTCGGGGGACAGGGGAGGGTATGGCTACACCTTC.

The DNA of the CDR3 is TGTGCCAGCAGCTACACAGATACGCAGTATTTT. Translation gives CASSYTDTQYF. The gene calls are TRBV14 and TRBJ2-3; D is ambiguous. This CDR3 comprises 11 residues. Trimming removed 5 bases at V and 2 bases at J, with 2 bases between. In germline, CDR1 is SGHDN, CDR2 FVKESK.

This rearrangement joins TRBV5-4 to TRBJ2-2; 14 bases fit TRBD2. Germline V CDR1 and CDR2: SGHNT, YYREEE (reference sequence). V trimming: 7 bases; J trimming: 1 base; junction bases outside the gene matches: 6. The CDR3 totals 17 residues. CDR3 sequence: CASGGTSGGLNTGELFF. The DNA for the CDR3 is TGTGCCAGCGGGGGGACTAGCGGGGGCCTGAACACCGGGGAGCTGTTTTTT.

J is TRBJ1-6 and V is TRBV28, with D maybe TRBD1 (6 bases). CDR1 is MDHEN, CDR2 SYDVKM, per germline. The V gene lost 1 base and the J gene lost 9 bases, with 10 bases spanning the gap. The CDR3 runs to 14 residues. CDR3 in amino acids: CASSLSGAGSPLHF. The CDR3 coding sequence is TGTGCCAGCAGTTTATCAGGGGCCGGTTCACCCCTCCACTTT.

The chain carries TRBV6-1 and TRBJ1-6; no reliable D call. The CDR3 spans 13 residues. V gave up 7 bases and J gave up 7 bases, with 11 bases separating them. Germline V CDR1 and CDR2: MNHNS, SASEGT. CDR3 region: CASKRDSNSPLHF. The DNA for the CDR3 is TGTGCCAGCAAGAGAGACTCGAATTCACCCCTCCACTTT.

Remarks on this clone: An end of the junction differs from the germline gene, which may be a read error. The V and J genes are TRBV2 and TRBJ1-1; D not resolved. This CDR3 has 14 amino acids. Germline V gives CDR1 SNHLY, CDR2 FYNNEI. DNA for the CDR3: TGTGCCACCAGTGGTGAGATCCGGAGCACTGAAGCTTTCTTT. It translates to CATSGEIRSTEAFF.

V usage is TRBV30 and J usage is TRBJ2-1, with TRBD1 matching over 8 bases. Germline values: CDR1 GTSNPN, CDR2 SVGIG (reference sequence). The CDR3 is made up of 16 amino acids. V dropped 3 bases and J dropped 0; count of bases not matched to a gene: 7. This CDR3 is CAWSGPTGGSYNEQFF. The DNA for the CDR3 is TGTGCCTGGAGCGGCCCAACAGGGGGCTCCTACAATGAGCAGTTCTTC.

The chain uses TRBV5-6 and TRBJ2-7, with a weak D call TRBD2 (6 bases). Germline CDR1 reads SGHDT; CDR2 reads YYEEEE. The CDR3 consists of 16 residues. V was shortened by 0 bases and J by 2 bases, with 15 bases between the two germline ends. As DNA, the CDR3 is TGTGCCAGCAGCTTGGGGGTCGGGACGGGGGCCTACGAGCAGTACTTC. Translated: CASSLGVGTGAYEQYF.

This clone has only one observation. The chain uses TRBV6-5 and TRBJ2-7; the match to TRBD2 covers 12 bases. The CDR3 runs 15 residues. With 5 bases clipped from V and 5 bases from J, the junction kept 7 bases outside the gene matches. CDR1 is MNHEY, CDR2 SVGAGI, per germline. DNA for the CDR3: TGTGCCAGCAGTACTCCTAGCGGGGGGGACCACGAGCAGTACTTC. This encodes CASSTPSGGDHEQYF.

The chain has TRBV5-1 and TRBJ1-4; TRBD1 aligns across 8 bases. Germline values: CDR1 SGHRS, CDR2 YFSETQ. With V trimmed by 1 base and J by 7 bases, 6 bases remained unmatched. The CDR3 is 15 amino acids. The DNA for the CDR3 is TGCGCCAGCAGCTTGACCGCAGGGGGCGGTGAAAAACTGTTTTTT. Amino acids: CASSLTAGGGEKLFF.

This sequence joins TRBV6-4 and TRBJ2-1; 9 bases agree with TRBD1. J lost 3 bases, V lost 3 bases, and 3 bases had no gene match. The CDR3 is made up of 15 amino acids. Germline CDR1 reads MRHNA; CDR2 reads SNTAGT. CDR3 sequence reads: CASSERTGDYNEQFF. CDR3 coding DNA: TGTGCCAGCAGTGAAAGGACAGGGGACTACAATGAGCAGTTCTTC.

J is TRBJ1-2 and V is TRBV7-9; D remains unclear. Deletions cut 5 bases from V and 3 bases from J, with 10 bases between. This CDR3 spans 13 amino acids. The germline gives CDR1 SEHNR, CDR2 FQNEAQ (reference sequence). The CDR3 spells CASSPMQYYGYTF. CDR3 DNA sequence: TGTGCCAGCAGCCCCATGCAGTACTATGGCTACACCTTC.

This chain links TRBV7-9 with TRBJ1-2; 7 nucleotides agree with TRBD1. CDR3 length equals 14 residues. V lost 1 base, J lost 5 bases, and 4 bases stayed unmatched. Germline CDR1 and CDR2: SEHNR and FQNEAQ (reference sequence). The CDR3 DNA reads TGTGCCAGCAGCTTAGACAGGGGAATGTATGGCTACACCTTC. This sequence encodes CASSLDRGMYGYTF.

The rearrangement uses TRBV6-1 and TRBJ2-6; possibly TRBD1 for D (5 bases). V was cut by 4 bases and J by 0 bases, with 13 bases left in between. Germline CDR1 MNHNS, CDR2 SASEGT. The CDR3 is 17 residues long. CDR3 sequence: CASSVRQFSSGANVLTF. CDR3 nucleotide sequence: TGTGCCAGCAGTGTGAGACAGTTTAGCTCTGGGGCCAACGTCCTGACTTTC.

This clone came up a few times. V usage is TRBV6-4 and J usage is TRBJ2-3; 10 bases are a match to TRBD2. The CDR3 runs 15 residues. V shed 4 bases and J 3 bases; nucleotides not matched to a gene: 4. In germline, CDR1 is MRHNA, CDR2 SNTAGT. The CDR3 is CASSASGGATDTQYF. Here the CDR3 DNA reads TGTGCCAGCAGTGCAAGCGGGGGGGCGACAGATACGCAGTATTTT.

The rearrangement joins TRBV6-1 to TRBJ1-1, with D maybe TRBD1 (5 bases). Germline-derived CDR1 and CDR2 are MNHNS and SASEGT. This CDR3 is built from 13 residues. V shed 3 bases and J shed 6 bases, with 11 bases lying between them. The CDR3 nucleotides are TGTGCCAGCAGTGAGATTCGGGGGGCTGAAGCTTTCTTT. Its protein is CASSEIRGAEAFF.

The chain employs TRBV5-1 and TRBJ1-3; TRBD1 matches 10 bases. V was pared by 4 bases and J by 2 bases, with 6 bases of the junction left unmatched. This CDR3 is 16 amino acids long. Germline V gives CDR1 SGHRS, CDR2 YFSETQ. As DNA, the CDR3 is TGCGCCAGCAGCGTGACAGGGGGCTCGGCTGGAAACACCATATATTTT. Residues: CASSVTGGSAGNTIYF.

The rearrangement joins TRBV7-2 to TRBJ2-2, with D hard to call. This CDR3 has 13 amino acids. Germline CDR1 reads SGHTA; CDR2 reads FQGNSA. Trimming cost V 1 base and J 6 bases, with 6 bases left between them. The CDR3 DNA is TGTGCCAGCAGCTTAGACTTCGCCGGGGAGCTGTTTTTT. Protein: CASSLDFAGELFF.

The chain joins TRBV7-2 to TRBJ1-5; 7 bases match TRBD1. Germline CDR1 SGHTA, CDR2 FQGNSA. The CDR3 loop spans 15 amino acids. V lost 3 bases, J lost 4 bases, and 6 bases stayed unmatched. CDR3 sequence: CASSFVGQRNQPQHF. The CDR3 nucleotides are TGTGCCAGCAGCTTCGTGGGACAGAGGAATCAGCCCCAGCATTTT.

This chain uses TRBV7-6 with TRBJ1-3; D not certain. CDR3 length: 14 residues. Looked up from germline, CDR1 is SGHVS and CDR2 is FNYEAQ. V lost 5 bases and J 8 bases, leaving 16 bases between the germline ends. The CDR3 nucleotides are TGTGCCAGCAGCCCTCGTGCAAAACCGGACACCATATATTTT. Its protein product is CASSPRAKPDTIYF.

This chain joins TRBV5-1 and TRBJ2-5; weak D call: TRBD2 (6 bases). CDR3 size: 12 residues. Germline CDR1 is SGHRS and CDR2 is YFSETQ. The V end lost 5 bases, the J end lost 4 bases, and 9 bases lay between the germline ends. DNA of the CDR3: TGCGCCAGCAGTGAGGGAGGAGAGACCCAGTACTTC. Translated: CASSEGGETQYF.

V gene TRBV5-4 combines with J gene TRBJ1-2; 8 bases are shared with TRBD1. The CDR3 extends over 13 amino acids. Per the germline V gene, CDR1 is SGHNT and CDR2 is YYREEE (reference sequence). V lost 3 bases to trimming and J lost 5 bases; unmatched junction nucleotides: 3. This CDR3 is CASSSDRGYGYTF. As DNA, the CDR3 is TGTGCCAGCAGCTCAGACAGGGGTTATGGCTACACCTTC. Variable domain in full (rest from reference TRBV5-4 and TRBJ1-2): ETGVTQSPTHLIKTRGQQVTLRCSSQSGHNTVSWYQQALGQGPQFIFQYYREEENGRGNFPPRFSGLQFPNYSSELNVNALELDDSALYLCASSSDRGYGYTFGSGTRLTVV.

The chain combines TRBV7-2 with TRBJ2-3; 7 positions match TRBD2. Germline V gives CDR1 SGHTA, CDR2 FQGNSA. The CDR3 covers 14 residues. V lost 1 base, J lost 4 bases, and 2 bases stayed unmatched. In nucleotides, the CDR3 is TGTGCCAGCAGCTTAGGTGCGGGGGCAGATACGCAGTATTTT. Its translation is CASSLGAGADTQYF.

DNA for the CDR3: TGCGCCAGCAAGGAATCGCGGGGGATAGGCACCGGGGAGCTGTTTTTT. This translates into CASKESRGIGTGELFF. This chain uses TRBV5-1 with TRBJ2-2, with TRBD2 matching 7 bases. The V segment lost 6 bases and the J segment 4 bases; nucleotides outside the gene matches: 12. Germline CDR1 and CDR2: SGHRS and YFSETQ. CDR3 length equals 16 residues. Based on the CDR3 plus reference TRBV5-1 and TRBJ2-2, the full variable domain is KAGVTQTPRYLIKTRGQQVTLSCSPISGHRSVSWYQQTPGQGLQFLFEYFSETQRNKGNFPGRFSGRQFSNSRSEMNVSTLELGDSALYLCASKESRGIGTGELFFGEGSRLTVL.

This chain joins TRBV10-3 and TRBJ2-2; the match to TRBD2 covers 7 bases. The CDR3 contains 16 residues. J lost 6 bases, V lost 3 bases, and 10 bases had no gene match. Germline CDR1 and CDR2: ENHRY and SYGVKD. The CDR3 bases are TGTGCCATCAGTGACTTGGGGCAGGGAGGGCCCGGGGAGCTGTTTTTT. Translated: CAISDLGQGGPGELFF.

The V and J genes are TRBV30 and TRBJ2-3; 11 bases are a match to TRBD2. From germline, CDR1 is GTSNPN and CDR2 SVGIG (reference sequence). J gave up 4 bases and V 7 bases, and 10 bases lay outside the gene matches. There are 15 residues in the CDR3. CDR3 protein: CAFLRLAGGPDTQYF. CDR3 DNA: TGTGCCTTTCTCCGGCTAGCGGGAGGCCCAGATACGCAGTATTTT. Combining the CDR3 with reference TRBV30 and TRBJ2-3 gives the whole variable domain SQTIHQWPATLVQPVGSPLSLECTVEGTSNPNLYWYRQAAGRGLQLLFYSVGIGQISSEVPQNLSASRPQDRQFILSSKKLLLSDSGFYLCAFLRLAGGPDTQYFGPGTRLTVL.

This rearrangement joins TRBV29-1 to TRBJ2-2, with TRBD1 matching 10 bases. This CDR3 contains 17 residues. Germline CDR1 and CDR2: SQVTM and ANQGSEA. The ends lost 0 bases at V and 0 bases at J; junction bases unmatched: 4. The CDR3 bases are TGCAGCGTTGAAGATCCGACAGGGGGCGCGAACACCGGGGAGCTGTTTTTT. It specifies CSVEDPTGGANTGELFF.

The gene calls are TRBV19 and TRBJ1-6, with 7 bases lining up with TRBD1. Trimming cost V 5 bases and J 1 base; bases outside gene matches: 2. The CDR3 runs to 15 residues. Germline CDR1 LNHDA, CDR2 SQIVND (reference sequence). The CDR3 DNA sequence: TGTGCCAGTAGTGTGGACAGGTCCTATAATTCACCCCTCCACTTT. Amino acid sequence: CASSVDRSYNSPLHF.

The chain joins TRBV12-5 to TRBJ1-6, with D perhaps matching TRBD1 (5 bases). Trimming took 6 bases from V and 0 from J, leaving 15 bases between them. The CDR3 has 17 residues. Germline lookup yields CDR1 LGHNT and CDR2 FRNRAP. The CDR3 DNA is TGTGCTAGTGGCCCGGACATCATCAGCTCCTATAATTCACCCCTCCACTTT. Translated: CASGPDIISSYNSPLHF.

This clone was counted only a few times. CDR3 loop: CASSEEPGFYYEQYF. The CDR3 region has the DNA TGTGCCAGCAGTGAAGAGCCGGGATTCTACTACGAGCAGTACTTC. The chain is built from TRBV6-1 and TRBJ2-7; D might be TRBD2 (5 bases). This CDR3 spans 15 amino acids. Looked up from germline, CDR1 is MNHNS and CDR2 is SASEGT. V lost 1 base and J lost 3, with 13 bases in between.